The 15 T cell receptor beta chains below were found in one sample sequenced in a study of Graves' ophthalmopathy and Graves' hyperthyroidism (dated by TCRdb to 2016 to 2018). Sequencer: Illumina HiSeq 2000. TCR beta CDR3 regions were amplified from RNA transcripts for repertoire sequencing. The first round was an RT-PCR using HTBI primers with the Qiagen OneStep RT-PCR kit, and this first round was followed by a second-round multiplex PCR, then size selection and purification. In TCRdb, the public reads were trimmed at Q25 with fastp and aligned with MiXCR, with productive beta chains retained. Each entry merges the rows of one CDR3 protein and shows their most common DNA and genes. Recorded for this sample are roughly 700,000 distinct CDR3 sequences; 40% of them occurred a single time. The ten largest account for 44% of the sample. The sequenced material came from peripheral blood. The receptors shown here come from an adult man with Graves' ophthalmopathy.

The V gene is TRBV20-1, the J gene TRBJ1-1, with D tentatively TRBD1 (5 bases). This CDR3 has 13 residues. V was cut by 5 bases and J by 1 base, with 11 bases left in between. Germline V gene data show CDR1 as DFQATT and CDR2 as SNEGSKA (reference sequence). Here the CDR3 DNA reads TGCAGTGCTGGGACTAGCCCGAACACTGAAGCTTTCTTT. Translation: CSAGTSPNTEAFF.

The chain links TRBV5-4 to TRBJ1-1, with TRBD1 as a possible D gene (6 bases). The ends were cut back, 5 bases at V and 0 bases at J, with 20 bases in the middle. This CDR3 has 17 residues. Germline loops: CDR1 SGHNT, CDR2 YYREEE (reference sequence). CDR3: CASSARDTGHLNTEAFF. The CDR3 nucleotides are TGTGCCAGCAGTGCTAGAGATACGGGACACCTGAACACTGAAGCTTTCTTT.

This clonotype showed up just once. This chain joins TRBV6-2 or TRBV6-3 and TRBJ1-5; D is uncertain. Germline CDR1 is MNHEY and CDR2 is SVGEGT. V was trimmed by 7 bases and J by 6 bases, leaving 16 bases between them. The CDR3 totals 14 residues. This CDR3 reads CASTQPRVSQPQHF. The CDR3 DNA follows: TGTGCCAGCACCCAACCTCGGGTTAGTCAGCCCCAGCATTTT.

This clonotype was observed a handful of times. The rearrangement joins TRBV27 to TRBJ2-7, with a weak D call TRBD2 (6 bases). The V gene lost 3 bases and the J gene lost 3 bases, with 12 bases spanning the gap. Germline CDR1 and CDR2: MNHEY and SMNVEV (reference sequence). CDR3 length equals 14 residues. The DNA for the CDR3 is TGTGCCAGCAGTTTCAAACTGGGGGGCTACGAGCAGTACTTC. As protein: CASSFKLGGYEQYF.

A single count supports this clonotype. At one end the junction does not follow the germline gene, possibly because of a read error. The V call is TRBV10-3, the J call TRBJ2-7; the D gene is possibly TRBD2 (6 bases). Germline CDR1 ENHRY, CDR2 SYGVKD. The CDR3 is 12 residues long. The CDR3 sequence is CASSDTSLEQYF. As DNA, the CDR3 is TGTGCCAGCAGTGACACTAGCCTCGAGCAGTACTTC.

This clonotype was observed once. Mismatch with germline at one junction end may stem from a read error. The J gene is TRBJ1-1, the V gene TRBV24-1; no clear D. The CDR3 extends over 12 amino acids. Germline CDR1 KGHDR, CDR2 SFDVKD. The CDR3 sequence is CASSYIGSEAFF. The CDR3 DNA sequence: TGTGCCAGCAGTTATATAGGGTCTGAAGCTTTCTTT.

J is TRBJ2-5 and V is TRBV20-1; D remains ambiguous. Germline V gene data show CDR1 as DFQATT and CDR2 as SNEGSKA (reference sequence). The length of the CDR3 is 12 residues. Deletions cut 5 bases from V and 2 bases from J, with 9 bases between. The CDR3 bases are TGCAGTGCTCAGAACGGTCAAGAGACCCAGTACTTC. It specifies CSAQNGQETQYF.

The chain has TRBV10-3 and TRBJ1-2; D perhaps matches TRBD1 (5 bases). Trimming cost V 0 bases and J 4 bases, with 6 bases left between them. CDR1 and CDR2 (germline): ENHRY, SYGVKD. This CDR3 contains 13 residues. The CDR3 nucleotides read TGTGCCATCAGTGAGTCCGGGGGCTATGGCTACACCTTC. Its translation: CAISESGGYGYTF.

This clonotype showed up many times. This rearrangement joins TRBV20-1 to TRBJ1-5; D not resolved. The CDR3 runs to 14 residues. Per the germline V gene, CDR1 is DFQATT and CDR2 is SNEGSKA (reference sequence). V shed 0 bases and J shed 3 bases, with 9 bases lying between them. The CDR3 bases are TGCAGTGCTAGAGATGCCAGCACCAATCAGCCCCAGCATTTT. Its translation: CSARDASTNQPQHF.

At least ten counts were recorded for this clonotype. J is TRBJ2-7 and V is TRBV29-1, with D perhaps TRBD1 or TRBD2 (5 bases each). Germline V CDR1 and CDR2: SQVTM, ANQGSEA. Between the trimmed V and J ends, which lost 1 base and 0 bases, there was a span of 16 bases. CDR3 length: 16 residues. The CDR3 bases are TGCAGCGTTGAAGCGGCAGGGAGAGAGGGCTCCTACGAGCAGTACTTC. The encoded protein is CSVEAAGREGSYEQYF.

The chain employs TRBV19 and TRBJ1-5, with a weak D call TRBD1 (6 bases). CDR1 is LNHDA and CDR2 is SQIVND in the germline V gene (reference sequence). Trimming left V 4 bases short and J 2 bases short, with 15 bases between. The length of the CDR3 is 16 residues. The CDR3 region has the DNA TGTGCCAGTAGTAGGGGGGCGGTGAGGGGCAATCAGCCCCAGCATTTT. It codes for CASSRGAVRGNQPQHF.

The gene calls are TRBV29-1 and TRBJ2-7; D possibly corresponds to TRBD1 (5 bases). Germline V CDR1 and CDR2: SQVTM, ANQGSEA. V gave up 8 bases and J gave up 2 bases, with 13 bases separating them. The CDR3 covers 12 residues. The CDR3 loop is CSQGATAYEQYF. The CDR3 bases are TGCAGCCAAGGTGCGACAGCCTACGAGCAGTACTTC.

J is TRBJ1-2 and V is TRBV7-6, with 10 bases fitting TRBD1. With V trimmed by 5 bases and J by 0 bases, 12 bases remained unmatched. This CDR3 region has 18 residues. Germline CDR1 and CDR2: SGHVS and FNYEAQ. In DNA form, the CDR3 reads TGTGCCAGCAGCGGGGGGTCGGGACAGGGGTCTTCTAACTATGGCTACACCTTC. Translation: CASSGGSGQGSSNYGYTF.

Comment on this clonotype: This sequence may be a read error, since a much larger clone differs from it by one base. The chain links TRBV11-1 to TRBJ2-2, with a tentative D call TRBD2 (6 bases). Germline V gene sequence: CDR1 SGHAT, CDR2 FQDESV (reference sequence). This CDR3 region has 13 residues. The CDR3 loop reads CASSRTSTGGLFF. In DNA, the CDR3 is TGTGCCAGCAGCCGTACATCGACCGGGGGGCTGTTTTTT.

The rearrangement links TRBV14 to TRBJ2-7, with a possible D match to TRBD2 (7 bases). V lost 4 bases, J lost 2 bases, and 21 bases lay in between. The CDR3 totals 17 residues. The germline V gene has CDR1 SGHDN and CDR2 FVKESK. The CDR3 DNA reads TGTGCCAGCAGCCGACTGACTCGCGGGGGACAAACCTACGAGCAGTACTTC. Translating it yields CASSRLTRGGQTYEQYF.